The 32 T cell receptor beta chains below come from one sample, sequenced in a study of T cell repertoires in aging, cancer and after chemotherapy. The template was genomic DNA from peripheral blood, not RNA. A mixed TRB-A/B primer pool amplified rearranged TRB by multiplex touch-down PCR. TCRdb reprocessed the multiplex PCR reads via MiXCR and lists one record per CDR3 protein. The sample has around 3,000 distinct CDR3 sequences, 20% to 30% seen once. The sample taken for sequencing was blood. The receptors shown here come from a human donor with a solid tumor.

The table lists this clonotype with a few counts. The chain carries TRBV10-3 and TRBJ2-5; no firm D call. Germline V gene sequence: CDR1 ENHRY, CDR2 SYGVKD. V dropped 4 bases and J dropped 5 bases, with 17 bases sitting between them. This CDR3 has 15 amino acids. This chain's CDR3 is CAISALGRNEETQYF. DNA for the CDR3: TGTGCCATCAGTGCCCTTGGACGGAACGAGGAGACCCAGTACTTC.

By share, this clonotype ranks as medium-sized. The DNA of the CDR3 is TGCAGTGCCGATGGCGGGACCGAGCAGTACTTC. It yields the protein CSADGGTEQYF. This chain uses TRBV20-1 with TRBJ2-7, with D possibly TRBD2 on 6 matching bases. The germline V gene encodes CDR1 DFQATT and CDR2 SNEGSKA (reference sequence). V lost 6 bases and J lost 6, with 12 bases in between. The CDR3 is 11 amino acids.

This clonotype is medium-sized (0.01 to 0.1%) in the sample. The chain is built from TRBV6-5 and TRBJ2-7; D is unclear. Germline V gene data show CDR1 as MNHEY and CDR2 as SVGAGI. CDR3 length: 16 residues. The V gene lost 0 bases and the J gene lost 2 bases, with 14 bases spanning the gap. Here the CDR3 reads CASSYSDRASPYEQYF. For the CDR3, the DNA is TGTGCCAGCAGTTACTCCGATCGGGCGTCCCCCTACGAGCAGTACTTC.

This clonotype is categorized as medium-sized. This chain links TRBV29-1 with TRBJ2-2; 10 bases agree with TRBD1. Losses at the gene ends were 3 bases for V and 4 bases for J; bases not matched to a gene: 5. The CDR3 has 15 residues. Looked up from germline, CDR1 is SQVTM and CDR2 is ANQGSEA. Here the CDR3 DNA reads TGCAGCGTTGAGGTGGGGGACAGGGGCACCGGGGAGCTGTTTTTT. Encoded protein: CSVEVGDRGTGELFF.

This clonotype qualifies as medium-sized. V is TRBV19 and J is TRBJ1-2; TRBD1 agrees at 9 bases. The CDR3 covers 17 residues. From germline, CDR1 is LNHDA and CDR2 SQIVND (reference sequence). V was pared by 6 bases and J by 4 bases, with 15 bases of the junction left unmatched. CDR3 residues: CASSRGGTGKIGYGYTF. The CDR3 bases are TGTGCCAGTAGCCGGGGAGGGACAGGGAAGATCGGCTATGGCTACACCTTC.

CDR3 nucleotide sequence: TGCAGTGCGCCCGATCCACTTCGAACCGGGGAGCTGTTTTTT. This encodes CSAPDPLRTGELFF. The J gene is TRBJ2-2, the V gene TRBV20-1; D not resolved. V gave up 6 bases and J gave up 5 bases, with 16 bases separating them. Germline assignment: CDR1 DFQATT and CDR2 SNEGSKA (reference sequence). The length of the CDR3 is 14 residues.

This chain links TRBV12-3 or TRBV12-4 with TRBJ1-5; 9 nucleotides match TRBD1. This CDR3 region has 13 residues. After removal of 10 bases from V and 4 bases from J, the junction contained 5 bases not matched to a gene. This CDR3 is CATTGQGNQPQHF. The CDR3 DNA reads TGTGCCACCACGGGACAGGGAAATCAGCCCCAGCATTTT.

The chain carries TRBV5-1 and TRBJ1-5; perhaps TRBD1 as D (6 bases). V was trimmed by 1 base and J by 5 bases, leaving 19 bases between them. The germline V gene has CDR1 SGHRS and CDR2 YFSETQ. The CDR3 length is 17 residues. CDR3 region: CASSLPQWGAPDQPQHF. The DNA for the CDR3 is TGCGCCAGCAGCTTGCCCCAATGGGGGGCGCCGGATCAGCCCCAGCATTTT.

The V call is TRBV13, the J call TRBJ2-7, with D perhaps assigned TRBD1 or TRBD2 (5 bases each). Trimming cost V 5 bases and J 3 bases, with 17 bases left between them. Germline lookup yields CDR1 PRHDT and CDR2 FYEKMQ (reference sequence). CDR3 size: 15 residues. This CDR3 is CASSLGTSGFYEQYF. CDR3 DNA: TGTGCCAGCAGCCTTGGGACCTCTGGGTTCTACGAGCAGTACTTC.

By sample share, this clonotype is large. This chain links TRBV29-1 with TRBJ2-1; 9 bases map to TRBD1. This CDR3 region has 12 residues. The trim removed 6 bases at V and 7 bases at J, leaving 4 bases unmatched. CDR1 is SQVTM and CDR2 is ANQGSEA in the germline V gene. Here the CDR3 DNA reads TGCAGCGTCGTGGACAGGGGTAATGAGCAGTTCTTC. Its protein is CSVVDRGNEQFF.

This clonotype was seen a handful of times. One junction end disagrees with the germline gene, perhaps due to a read error. The chain carries TRBV6-5 and TRBJ2-1, with D tentatively TRBD1 (6 bases). Per germline, CDR1 MNHEY and CDR2 SVGAGI. The CDR3 runs to 15 residues. The CDR3 nucleotides are TGTGCCAGTAGTTACGGGACAACTTTCTACAATGAGCAGTTCTTC. Translation gives CASSYGTTFYNEQFF.

This clonotype appeared a few times. The genes are TRBV24-1 and TRBJ2-1; D may be TRBD2 (6 bases). V dropped 4 bases and J dropped 6 bases, with 21 bases sitting between them. CDR3 length equals 17 residues. Germline CDR1 KGHDR, CDR2 SFDVKD. CDR3 sequence (DNA): TGTGCCACCAGTGAGGTGACCTCCGGGAGAAGGGGCAATGAGCAGTTCTTC. This gives the protein CATSEVTSGRRGNEQFF.

The chain employs TRBV5-8 and TRBJ2-1; no clear D gene. Trimming took off 2 bases at V and 0 bases at J, with 12 bases between the two ends. Germline V gives CDR1 SGHTS, CDR2 YDEGEE. CDR3 length: 16 amino acids. CDR3 in amino acids: CASSFEQAPSYNEQFF. Here the CDR3 DNA reads TGTGCCAGCAGCTTTGAGCAGGCTCCCTCCTACAATGAGCAGTTCTTC.

J is TRBJ2-1 and V is TRBV4-2, with 8 bases identical to TRBD2. This CDR3 is 15 amino acids long. Germline CDR1 and CDR2: LGHNA and YNFKEQ. The V gene end was trimmed by 0 bases and the J gene end by 4 bases; junction bases not matched to a gene: 2. CDR3 nucleotide sequence: TGTGCCAGCAGCCAAGACCTAGCGGGTTACAATGAGCAGTTCTTC. It encodes CASSQDLAGYNEQFF.

The table lists this clonotype with a few counts. The chain uses TRBV6-6 and TRBJ2-3, with 7 bases matching TRBD1. CDR3 length: 13 residues. Germline trimming cut 0 bases from V and 6 bases from J; bases unmatched to any gene: 0. Germline V gene sequence: CDR1 MNHNY, CDR2 SVGAGI (reference sequence). This chain's CDR3 is CASSYSTGDTQYF. In nucleotides, the CDR3 is TGTGCCAGCAGTTACTCGACAGGGGATACGCAGTATTTT.

The J gene is TRBJ2-6, the V gene TRBV5-1; the D is unclear. The CDR3 has 15 amino acids. The V gene's germline CDR1 is SGHRS and CDR2 YFSETQ. Trimming took off 2 bases at V and 0 bases at J, with 6 bases between the two ends. The CDR3 nucleotides read TGCGCCAGCAGCTTAGGGAACTCTGGGGCCAACGTCCTGACTTTC. Protein: CASSLGNSGANVLTF.

By share, this clonotype ranks as large. This rearrangement joins TRBV29-1 to TRBJ1-4, with TRBD1 as a possible D gene (5 bases). Trimming shortened V by 3 bases and J by 8 bases, and 10 bases separated the two germline ends. The CDR3 consists of 12 residues. From germline, CDR1 is SQVTM and CDR2 ANQGSEA. In DNA form, the CDR3 reads TGCAGCGTTGACGGTGGGGGGGAAAAACTGTTTTTT. Translation: CSVDGGGEKLFF.

This clonotype occurred a few times. CDR3 in DNA: TGTGCCAGCAGTCCCGAATATTATCAGCCCCAGCATTTT. This gives the protein CASSPEYYQPQHF. The chain carries TRBV6-6 and TRBJ1-5; D ambiguous. The CDR3 consists of 13 residues. Germline CDR1 reads MNHNY; CDR2 reads SVGAGI (reference sequence). V was clipped by 5 bases and J by 5 bases, with 10 bases between them.

By sample share, this clonotype is large. This chain uses TRBV6-5 with TRBJ2-7; D not certain. Germline assignment: CDR1 MNHEY and CDR2 SVGAGI. This CDR3 has 15 amino acids. V lost 0 bases and J 2 bases, leaving 11 bases between the germline ends. Here the CDR3 reads CASSYSPGSPYEQYF. Written as DNA, the CDR3 is TGTGCCAGCAGTTACTCGCCCGGGTCTCCCTACGAGCAGTACTTC.

This sequence joins TRBV12-3 or TRBV12-4 and TRBJ1-5, with D tentatively TRBD1 (5 bases). This CDR3 is 15 amino acids long. Deletions cut 4 bases from V and 2 bases from J, with 12 bases between. The DNA of the CDR3 is TGTGCCAGCAGTTCCCCGCCCAGGGGCAATCAGCCCCAGCATTTT. Translated, it gives CASSSPPRGNQPQHF.

The chain carries TRBV20-1 and TRBJ2-7; 9 bases align to TRBD2. The CDR3 is 14 residues long. The germline V gene encodes CDR1 DFQATT and CDR2 SNEGSKA (reference sequence). V shed 5 bases, J shed 4 bases, and the junction held 9 bases outside the gene matches. The CDR3 reads CSARNKRGEYEQYF. CDR3 DNA: TGCAGTGCTCGGAATAAGCGGGGGGAATACGAGCAGTACTTC.

This clonotype was counted only a few times. This chain connects TRBV24-1 to TRBJ2-7; no reliable D call. V lost 7 bases and J 6 bases, leaving 15 bases between the germline ends. CDR3 length: 13 amino acids. Germline assignment: CDR1 KGHDR and CDR2 SFDVKD. Written as DNA, the CDR3 is TGTGCCACCAGATCGACGGGTCCAGGCGAGCAGTACTTC. It specifies CATRSTGPGEQYF.

By share, this clonotype ranks as medium-sized. The chain links TRBV7-9 to TRBJ2-7, with no clear D. V lost 3 bases, J lost 0 bases, and 9 bases lay in between. Germline V CDR1 and CDR2: SEHNR, FQNEAQ (reference sequence). The length of the CDR3 is 14 residues. In DNA, the CDR3 is TGTGCCAGCAGCTTCGCGGCCCTCTCCTACGAGCAGTACTTC. Translated: CASSFAALSYEQYF.

The chain carries TRBV29-1 and TRBJ2-3; D could derive from TRBD1 or TRBD2 (5 bases each). Trimming removed 8 bases at V and 2 bases at J, with 23 bases between. The CDR3 spans 16 residues. Germline V gives CDR1 SQVTM, CDR2 ANQGSEA. Here the CDR3 DNA reads TGCAGCTCCGGGGACCGTTCTACCTCCTTCACAGATACGCAGTATTTT. This codes for CSSGDRSTSFTDTQYF.

There are a few counts of this clonotype. The rearrangement links TRBV6-2 or TRBV6-3 to TRBJ1-5; D perhaps matches TRBD1 (6 bases). CDR3 size: 13 residues. Trimming stripped 6 bases from V and 7 bases from J, with 13 bases between. Germline V gene sequence: CDR1 MNHEY, CDR2 SVGEGT. The CDR3 nucleotides read TGTGCCAGCAGGGAGCCAGGGGAACAGCCCCAGCATTTT. Its protein product is CASREPGEQPQHF.

The rearrangement links TRBV19 to TRBJ1-2; TRBD1 might be the D (6 bases). Per the germline V gene, CDR1 is LNHDA and CDR2 is SQIVND (reference sequence). This CDR3 has 13 amino acids. Trimming stripped 10 bases from V and 4 bases from J, with 16 bases between. The CDR3 loop is CATRPGAIYGYTF. The CDR3 DNA sequence: TGTGCCACACGCCCGGGGGCGATCTATGGCTACACCTTC.

Sample share makes this clonotype medium-sized. The chain combines TRBV5-6 with TRBJ2-7; either TRBD1 or TRBD2 may fit D (5 bases each). V was cut by 0 bases and J by 2 bases, with 9 bases left in between. In germline, CDR1 is SGHDT, CDR2 YYEEEE. The CDR3 extends over 14 amino acids. CDR3 DNA: TGTGCCAGCAGCTTGGGGGGGATCACCTACGAGCAGTACTTC. Translated, it gives CASSLGGITYEQYF.

This sequence joins TRBV28 and TRBJ2-7; 8 bases map to TRBD2. Germline-derived CDR1 and CDR2 are MDHEN and SYDVKM. The CDR3 contains 15 residues. The V gene end was trimmed by 4 bases and the J gene end by 1 base; junction bases not matched to a gene: 6. Here the CDR3 reads CASSSGGLRSYEQYF. As DNA, the CDR3 is TGTGCCAGCAGTTCGGGGGGGCTTCGGTCCTACGAGCAGTACTTC.

The chain is built from TRBV18 and TRBJ1-1; perhaps TRBD1 as D (5 bases). V dropped 3 bases and J dropped 5 bases, with 13 bases sitting between them. Per germline, CDR1 KGHSH and CDR2 LQKENI. The CDR3 runs 14 residues. The CDR3 protein is CASSPGGERTEAFF. CDR3 DNA: TGTGCCAGCTCACCGGGGGGAGAAAGGACTGAAGCTTTCTTT.

This chain links TRBV6-1 with TRBJ1-6, with D tentatively TRBD1 (5 bases). The CDR3 spans 14 residues. The V gene's germline CDR1 is MNHNS and CDR2 SASEGT. Trimming removed 11 bases at V and 0 bases at J, with 11 bases between. In DNA form, the CDR3 reads TGTGCCGGCGGGGGGTTCTCCTATAATTCACCCCTCCACTTT. Protein product: CAGGGFSYNSPLHF.

Only a few counts were recorded for this clonotype. The chain combines TRBV19 with TRBJ2-5, with 10 positions matching TRBD1. J gave up 4 bases and V 7 bases, and 3 bases lay outside the gene matches. CDR3 length: 13 residues. CDR1 is LNHDA and CDR2 is SQIVND in the germline V gene (reference sequence). CDR3 residues: CASTRDRGETQYF. CDR3 nucleotides: TGTGCCAGTACCCGGGACAGGGGAGAGACCCAGTACTTC.

This clonotype has a handful of counts. The chain is built from TRBV12-3 or TRBV12-4 and TRBJ1-2; D remains unclear. With 2 bases removed from V and 12 bases from J, the gap between germline ends came to 10 bases. The CDR3 spans 11 residues. CDR3 coding DNA: TGTGCCAGCAGTTTATTGCTAGTGCACACCTTC. This codes for CASSLLLVHTF.